The source of this TCR beta chain is a study of T cell changes during pregnancy in multiple sclerosis. Between the trimmed V and J ends, which lost 3 bases and 4 bases, there was a span of 16 bases. Per germline, CDR1 MNHEY and CDR2 SMNVEV (reference sequence). The length of the CDR3 is 15 residues. This clone was seen only once. Generated by immunoSEQ multiplex PCR, the TCRdb table keeps only in-frame clones and is missing some. Of roughly 110,000 clones listed, around 90% are singletons. This rearrangement joins TRBV27 to TRBJ2-7, with D perhaps matching TRBD2 (5 bases). The material sequenced was peripheral blood, taken before pregnancy. This receptor was identified in a female donor with multiple sclerosis, enrolled in a pregnancy study. The CDR3, as DNA: TGTGCCAGCAGTTTGAGGACTCCATCTTTTTACGAGCAGTACTTC. Amino acids: CASSLRTPSFYEQYF.